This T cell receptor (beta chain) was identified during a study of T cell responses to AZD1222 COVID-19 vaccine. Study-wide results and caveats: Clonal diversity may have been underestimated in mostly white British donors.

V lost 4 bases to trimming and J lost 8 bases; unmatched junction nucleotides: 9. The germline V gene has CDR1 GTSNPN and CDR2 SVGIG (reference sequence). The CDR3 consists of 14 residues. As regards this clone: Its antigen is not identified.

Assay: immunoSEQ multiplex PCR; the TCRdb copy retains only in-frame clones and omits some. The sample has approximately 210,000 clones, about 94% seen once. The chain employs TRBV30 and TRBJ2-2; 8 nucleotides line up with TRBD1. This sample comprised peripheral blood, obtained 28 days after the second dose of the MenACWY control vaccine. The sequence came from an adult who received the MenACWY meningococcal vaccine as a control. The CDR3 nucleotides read TGTGCCTGGATTCCGACAGGGGTTTTTGGGGAGCTGTTTTTT. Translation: CAWIPTGVFGELFF.